This T cell receptor beta chain is from a study of cytomegalovirus exposure and HLA in healthy donors. Vbeta (60) and Jbeta (13) primers were used in the PCR. TCRdb keeps only in-frame clones here, not all; method: immunoSEQ multiplex PCR. Among about 55,000 clones listed, about 84% were seen once. This TCR was sampled from a man aged 30-40 years in good health and CMV-seronegative. The sequenced sample consisted of PBMCs.

The CDR3 nucleotides are TGTGCCAGCAGTGACCCGCATCGAGGATTTGAGGGCAATGAGCAGTTCTTC. Its protein product is CASSDPHRGFEGNEQFF. The chain is built from TRBV6-1 and TRBJ2-1; maybe TRBD2 (5 bases). CDR3 length: 17 residues. Germline CDR1 reads MNHNS; CDR2 reads SASEGT. Deletions cut 3 bases from V and 6 bases from J, with 21 bases between.